The entry below describes one T cell receptor beta chain. The target antigen is unknown. This entry belongs to a study of shared clonotypes between healthy human individuals. All the donors were Caucasian adults who lived in Nashville, Tennessee. Both subsets, CD45RA+ naive and CD45RA-negative memory, were split from the CD4+ cells. Germline CDR1 and CDR2: MNHEY and SMNVEV (reference sequence). This CDR3 is built from 17 residues. V lost 3 bases to trimming and J lost 2 bases, with 16 bases between them. Study-level findings and limits: Across subsets, estimated richness was generally greater for naive than for memory populations.

When replicate PCRs were run on sorted subsets, they used 150 to 250 ng DNA, approximately 27,000 T cell genomes. Clones were read by immunoSEQ multiplex PCR, and TCRdb kept only the in-frame ones, dropping some. The profile covers millions of clones, with around nine tenths appearing a single time and about 0.13% taken by the ten largest. What was sequenced was naive CD4+ T cells sorted from blood. Subset indicated: CD45RA+ positively selected. J is TRBJ2-2 and V is TRBV27; TRBD1 is a possible D gene (5 bases). The sequence was collected from a man aged 18 to 29 in good health. The chain's CDR3 is CASSFRQGAINTGELFF. In DNA form, the CDR3 reads TGTGCCAGCAGTTTTCGGCAAGGGGCCATAAACACCGGGGAGCTGTTTTTT.